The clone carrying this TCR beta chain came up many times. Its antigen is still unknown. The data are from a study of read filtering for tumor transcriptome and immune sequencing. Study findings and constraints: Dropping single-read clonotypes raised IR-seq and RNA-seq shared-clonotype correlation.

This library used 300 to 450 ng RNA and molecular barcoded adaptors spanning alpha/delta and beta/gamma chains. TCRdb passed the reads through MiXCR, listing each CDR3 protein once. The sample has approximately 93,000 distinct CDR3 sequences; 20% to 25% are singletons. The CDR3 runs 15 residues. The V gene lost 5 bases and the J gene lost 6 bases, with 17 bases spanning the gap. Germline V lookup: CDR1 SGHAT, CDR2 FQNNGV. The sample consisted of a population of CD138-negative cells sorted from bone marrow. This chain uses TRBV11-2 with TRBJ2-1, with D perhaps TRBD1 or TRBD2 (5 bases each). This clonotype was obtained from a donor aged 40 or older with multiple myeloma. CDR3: CASSDQSGPGNEQFF. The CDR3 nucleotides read TGTGCCAGCAGCGACCAGTCGGGGCCTGGCAATGAGCAGTTCTTC.